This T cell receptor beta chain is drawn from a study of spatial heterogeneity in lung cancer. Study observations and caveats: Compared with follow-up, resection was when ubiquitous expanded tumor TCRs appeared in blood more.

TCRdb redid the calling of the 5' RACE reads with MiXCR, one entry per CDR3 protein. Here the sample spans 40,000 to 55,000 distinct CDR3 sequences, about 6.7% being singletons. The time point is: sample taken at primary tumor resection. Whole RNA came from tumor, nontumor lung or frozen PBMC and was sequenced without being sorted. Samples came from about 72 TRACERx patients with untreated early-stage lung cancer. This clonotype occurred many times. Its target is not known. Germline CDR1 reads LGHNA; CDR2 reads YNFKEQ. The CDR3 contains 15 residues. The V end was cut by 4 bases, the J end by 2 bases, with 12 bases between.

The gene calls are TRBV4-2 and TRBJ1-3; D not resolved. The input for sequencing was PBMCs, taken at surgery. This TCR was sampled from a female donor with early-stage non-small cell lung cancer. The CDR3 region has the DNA TGTGCCAGCAGCCCCGCACCGGGGACTGGAAACACCATATATTTT. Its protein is CASSPAPGTGNTIYF.